The next 6 T cell receptor beta chains were all read from a single sample in a study of tumor-infiltrating lymphocytes in localized non-small cell lung cancer (dated by TCRdb to the early 2020s). Library preparation was by the immunoSEQ multiplex PCR assay. The table was pulled from immuneACCESS by TCRdb, which kept in-frame rearrangements only. Such tables lose some clones; where checked, under half of the loss comes from unresolved V genes, and the rest has no known cause. The sample table lists approximately 10,000 clones, under 85% of them with a count of one. Less than 25% of the sample belongs to the ten largest clones. Input material: lung tumor tissue. The receptors derive from a human donor with non-small cell lung cancer.

The chain links TRBV6-5 to TRBJ1-1; TRBD1 matches at 7 bases. Germline CDR1 reads MNHEY; CDR2 reads SVGAGI. J lost 1 base, V lost 4 bases, and 3 bases had no gene match. The CDR3 length is 14 residues. The CDR3 sequence is CASSSRTGNTEAFF. The CDR3, as DNA: TGTGCCAGCAGTTCACGGACAGGGAACACTGAAGCTTTCTTT.

Sample share makes this clone medium-sized. The chain is built from TRBV11-3 and TRBJ1-5; maybe TRBD1 (5 bases). This CDR3 spans 15 amino acids. Germline V lookup: CDR1 SGHNT, CDR2 YENEEA. Trimming removed 1 base at V and 6 bases at J, with 13 bases between. CDR3 protein: CASSLGDGEGQPQHF. The CDR3 DNA reads TGTGCCAGCAGCTTAGGGGACGGGGAGGGTCAGCCCCAGCATTTT.

The chain couples TRBV6-1 to TRBJ2-5; 7 nucleotides align to TRBD2. J gave up 5 bases and V 3 bases, and 6 bases lay outside the gene matches. There are 14 residues in the CDR3. The germline gives CDR1 MNHNS, CDR2 SASEGT. Here the CDR3 DNA reads TGTGCCAGCAGTGATACCGGGGGGACGGAGACCCAGTACTTC. As protein: CASSDTGGTETQYF.

This chain links TRBV6-1 with TRBJ2-7; 9 bases match TRBD2. The CDR3 has 15 amino acids. CDR1 and CDR2 from the germline V gene are MNHNS and SASEGT. Trimming took 9 bases from V and 1 from J; bases not matched to a gene: 10. The CDR3 spells CASILSGGWSYEQYF. CDR3 sequence (DNA): TGTGCCAGTATTCTTAGCGGGGGATGGTCCTACGAGCAGTACTTC.

The gene calls are TRBV6-5 and TRBJ2-2; D perhaps matches TRBD2 (6 bases). Germline V CDR1 and CDR2: MNHEY, SVGAGI. The CDR3 has 13 amino acids. V lost 7 bases to trimming and J lost 4 bases, with 10 bases between them. CDR3 in amino acids: CASIGTPTGELFF. The CDR3, as DNA: TGTGCCAGCATCGGGACTCCCACCGGGGAGCTGTTTTTT.

The rearrangement joins TRBV10-1 to TRBJ1-5; 7 bases map to TRBD1. Germline CDR1 WNHNN, CDR2 SYGVQD (reference sequence). CDR3 length equals 15 residues. The junction had 5 bases not matched to a gene; V was cut back by 0 bases and J by 6 bases. The CDR3: CASSESRGGGQPQHF. The CDR3 DNA reads as TGCGCCAGCAGTGAGTCCCGAGGGGGCGGTCAGCCCCAGCATTTT.